This T cell receptor (beta chain) comes out of a study of cytotoxic CD8 clonotypes in ibrutinib-treated CLL. The V gene end was trimmed by 5 bases and the J gene end by 6 bases; junction bases not matched to a gene: 12. CDR1 SGHVS and CDR2 FNYEAQ come from the germline V gene. The CDR3 extends over 16 amino acids. Some clones are missing from TCRdb's copy, which holds only in-frame ones; the method was immunoSEQ multiplex PCR. The table lists some 63,000 clones, less than 95% of them singletons. The sample in question was PBMCs, obtained after 12 months of ibrutinib treatment. This rearrangement joins TRBV7-6 to TRBJ2-1; 8 bases are shared with TRBD1. The TCR originated in a human donor with chronic lymphocytic leukemia. The chain's CDR3 is CASSPPVSRGPNEQFF. Written as DNA, the CDR3 is TGTGCCAGCAGCCCCCCCGTGAGCAGGGGGCCCAATGAGCAGTTCTTC. The complete variable domain, with remaining parts taken from reference TRBV7-6 and TRBJ2-1, reads GAGVSQSPRYKVTKRGQDVALRCDPISGHVSLYWYRQALGQGPEFLTYFNYEAQQDKSGLPNDRFSAERPEGSISTLTIQRTEQRDSAMYRCASSPPVSRGPNEQFFGPGTRLTVL.